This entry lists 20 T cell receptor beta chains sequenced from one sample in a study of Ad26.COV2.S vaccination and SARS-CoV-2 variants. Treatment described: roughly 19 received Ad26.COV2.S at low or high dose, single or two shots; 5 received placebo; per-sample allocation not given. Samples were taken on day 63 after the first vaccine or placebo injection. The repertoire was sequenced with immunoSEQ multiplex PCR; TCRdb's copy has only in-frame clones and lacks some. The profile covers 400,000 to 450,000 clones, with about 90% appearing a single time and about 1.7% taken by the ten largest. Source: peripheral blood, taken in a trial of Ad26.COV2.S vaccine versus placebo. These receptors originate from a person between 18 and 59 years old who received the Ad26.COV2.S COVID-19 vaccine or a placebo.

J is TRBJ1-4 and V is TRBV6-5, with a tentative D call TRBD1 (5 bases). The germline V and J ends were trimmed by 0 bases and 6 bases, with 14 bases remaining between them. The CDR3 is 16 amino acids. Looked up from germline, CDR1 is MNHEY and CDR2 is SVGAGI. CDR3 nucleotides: TGTGCCAGCAGTTACTCGTCCTCGGGGGGGGATGAAAAACTGTTTTTT. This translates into CASSYSSSGGDEKLFF.

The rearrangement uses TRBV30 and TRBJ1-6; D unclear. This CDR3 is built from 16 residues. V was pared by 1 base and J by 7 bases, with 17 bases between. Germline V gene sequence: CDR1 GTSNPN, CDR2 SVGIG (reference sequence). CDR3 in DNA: TGTGCCTGGAGTGGCGGCTTCGCGACTATGAATTCACCCCTCCACTTT. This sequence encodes CAWSGGFATMNSPLHF.

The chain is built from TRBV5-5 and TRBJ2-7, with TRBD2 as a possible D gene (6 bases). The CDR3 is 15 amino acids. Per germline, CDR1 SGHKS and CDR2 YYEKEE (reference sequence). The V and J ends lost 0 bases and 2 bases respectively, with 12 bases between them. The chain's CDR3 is CASSLEGGDTYEQYF. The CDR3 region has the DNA TGTGCCAGCAGCTTGGAAGGAGGGGATACCTACGAGCAGTACTTC.

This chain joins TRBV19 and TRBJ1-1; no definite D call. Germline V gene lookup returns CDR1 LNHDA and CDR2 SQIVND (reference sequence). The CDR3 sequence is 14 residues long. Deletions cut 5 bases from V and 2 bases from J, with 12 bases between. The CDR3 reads CASSLMHSNTEAFF. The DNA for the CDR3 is TGTGCCAGTAGTCTCATGCACAGCAACACTGAAGCTTTCTTT.

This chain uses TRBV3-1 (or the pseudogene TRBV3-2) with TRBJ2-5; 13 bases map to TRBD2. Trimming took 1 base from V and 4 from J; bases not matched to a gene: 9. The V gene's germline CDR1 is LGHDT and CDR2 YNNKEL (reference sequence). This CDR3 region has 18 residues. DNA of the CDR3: TGTGCCAGCAGCCAAGTGTGGGCCAGACTAGCGGGGGGAGAGACCCAGTACTTC. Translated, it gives CASSQVWARLAGGETQYF.

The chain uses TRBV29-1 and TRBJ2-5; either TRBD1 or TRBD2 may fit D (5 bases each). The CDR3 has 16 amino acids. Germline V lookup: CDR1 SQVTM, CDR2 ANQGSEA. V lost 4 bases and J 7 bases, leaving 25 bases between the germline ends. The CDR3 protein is CSVVRTRGSTPGTQYF. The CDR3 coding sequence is TGCAGCGTTGTAAGGACACGGGGTAGCACCCCTGGGACCCAGTACTTC. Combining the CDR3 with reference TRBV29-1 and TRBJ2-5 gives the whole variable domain SAVISQKPSRDICQRGTSLTIQCQVDSQVTMMFWYRQQPGQSLTLIATANQGSEATYESGFVIDKFPISRPNLTFSTLTVSNMSPEDSSIYLCSVVRTRGSTPGTQYFGPGTRLLVL.

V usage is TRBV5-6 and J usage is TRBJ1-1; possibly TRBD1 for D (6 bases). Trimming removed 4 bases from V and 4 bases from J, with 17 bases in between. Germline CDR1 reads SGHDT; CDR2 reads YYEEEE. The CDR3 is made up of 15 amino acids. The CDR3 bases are TGTGCCAGCAGCCCGAACTGGGACACGTCCACTGAAGCTTTCTTT. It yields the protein CASSPNWDTSTEAFF.

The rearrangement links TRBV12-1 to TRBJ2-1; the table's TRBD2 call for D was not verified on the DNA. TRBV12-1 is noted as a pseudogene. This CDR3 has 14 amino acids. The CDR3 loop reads CASTPAGAVNEQFF. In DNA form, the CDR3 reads TGTGCCAGCACCCCGGCGGGGGCGGTCAATGAGCAGTTCTTC.

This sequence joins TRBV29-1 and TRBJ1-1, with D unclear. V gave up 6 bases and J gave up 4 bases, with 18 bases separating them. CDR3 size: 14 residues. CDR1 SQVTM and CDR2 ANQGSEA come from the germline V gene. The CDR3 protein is CSVVGGSLSTEAFF. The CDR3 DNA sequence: TGCAGCGTAGTCGGCGGGTCCTTGAGCACTGAAGCTTTCTTT.

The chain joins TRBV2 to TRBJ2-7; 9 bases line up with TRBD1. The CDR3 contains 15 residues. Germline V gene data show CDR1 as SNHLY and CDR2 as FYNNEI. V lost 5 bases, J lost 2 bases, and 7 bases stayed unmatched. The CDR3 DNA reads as TGTGCCAGCAGTCCTCGACAGGGGGAAACCTACGAGCAGTACTTC. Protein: CASSPRQGETYEQYF.

CDR3 region: CAATGAGELFF. The CDR3 nucleotides are TGTGCCGCTACGGGGGCCGGGGAGCTGTTTTTT. The V gene is TRBV7-9, the J gene TRBJ2-2; TRBD2 might be the D (6 bases). The CDR3 consists of 11 residues. CDR1 is SEHNR and CDR2 is FQNEAQ in the germline V gene (reference sequence). The germline V and J ends were trimmed by 11 bases and 6 bases, with 10 bases remaining between them.

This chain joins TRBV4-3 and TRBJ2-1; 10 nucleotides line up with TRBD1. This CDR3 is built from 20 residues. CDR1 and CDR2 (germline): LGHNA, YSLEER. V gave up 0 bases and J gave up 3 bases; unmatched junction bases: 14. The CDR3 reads CASSQDKGPIRDRGYNEQFF. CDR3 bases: TGCGCCAGCAGCCAAGATAAGGGTCCAATAAGGGACAGGGGCTACAATGAGCAGTTCTTC.

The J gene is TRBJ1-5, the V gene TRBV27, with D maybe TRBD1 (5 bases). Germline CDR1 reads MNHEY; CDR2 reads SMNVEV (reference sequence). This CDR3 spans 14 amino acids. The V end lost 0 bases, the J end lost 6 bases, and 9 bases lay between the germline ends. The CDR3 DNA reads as TGTGCCAGCAGTTTATCGCCCAGGGTTCAGCCCCAGCATTTT. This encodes CASSLSPRVQPQHF.

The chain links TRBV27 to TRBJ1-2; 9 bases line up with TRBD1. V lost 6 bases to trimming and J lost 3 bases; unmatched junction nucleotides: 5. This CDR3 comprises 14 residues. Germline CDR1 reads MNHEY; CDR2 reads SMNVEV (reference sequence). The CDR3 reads CASRRTGVYYGYTF. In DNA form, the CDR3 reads TGTGCCAGCAGACGGACAGGGGTGTACTATGGCTACACCTTC.

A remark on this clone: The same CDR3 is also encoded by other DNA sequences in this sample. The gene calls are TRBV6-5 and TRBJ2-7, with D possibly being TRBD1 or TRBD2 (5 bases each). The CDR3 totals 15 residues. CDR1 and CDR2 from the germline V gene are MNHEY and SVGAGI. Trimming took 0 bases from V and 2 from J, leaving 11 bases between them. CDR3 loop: CASSYSRDGTYEQYF. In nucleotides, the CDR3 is TGTGCCAGCAGTTACTCACGGGACGGTACCTACGAGCAGTACTTC.

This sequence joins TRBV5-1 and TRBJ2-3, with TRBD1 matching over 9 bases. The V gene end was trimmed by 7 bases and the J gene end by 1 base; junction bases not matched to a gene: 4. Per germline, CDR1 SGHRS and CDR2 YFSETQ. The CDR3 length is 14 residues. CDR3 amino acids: CASHRDRGTDTQYF. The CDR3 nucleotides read TGCGCCAGCCACCGGGACAGGGGCACAGATACGCAGTATTTT.

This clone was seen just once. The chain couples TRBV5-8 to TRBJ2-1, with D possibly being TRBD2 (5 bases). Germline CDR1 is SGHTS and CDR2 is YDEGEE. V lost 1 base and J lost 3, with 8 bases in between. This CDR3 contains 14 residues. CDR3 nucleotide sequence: TGTGCCAGCAGCTTGTCGGGGTACTACAATGAGCAGTTCTTC. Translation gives CASSLSGYYNEQFF.

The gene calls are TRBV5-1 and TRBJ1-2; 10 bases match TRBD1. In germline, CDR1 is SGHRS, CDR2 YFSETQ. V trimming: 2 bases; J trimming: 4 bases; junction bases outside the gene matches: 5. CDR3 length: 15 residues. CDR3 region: CASSFGQGDSYGYTF. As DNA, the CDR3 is TGCGCCAGCAGCTTCGGACAGGGGGATTCCTATGGCTACACCTTC.

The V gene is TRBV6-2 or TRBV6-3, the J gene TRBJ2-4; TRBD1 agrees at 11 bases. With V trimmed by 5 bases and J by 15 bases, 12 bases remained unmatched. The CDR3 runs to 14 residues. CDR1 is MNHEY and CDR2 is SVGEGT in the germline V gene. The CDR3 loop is CASSPLADRGRRYF. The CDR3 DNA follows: TGTGCCAGCAGTCCACTAGCGGACAGGGGGCGACGGTACTTC.

CDR3 DNA sequence: TGTGCCAGCAGCGTAGGAGGGGAGGCCGGGGAGCTGTTTTTT. Protein product: CASSVGGEAGELFF. V and J are TRBV9 and TRBJ2-2; perhaps TRBD2 as D (6 bases). There are 14 residues in the CDR3. The germline V gene encodes CDR1 SGDLS and CDR2 YYNGEE. V was trimmed by 0 bases and J by 6 bases, leaving 9 bases between them.